A selection of T cell receptor beta chains follows, all from one sample in a study of OX40 agonist ivuxolimab in advanced cancers. Produced via immunoSEQ multiplex PCR; TCRdb's table is partial and in-frame only. The data contain approximately 87,000 clones, more than 90% of them singletons. This sample comprised CD4+ or CD8+ T cells sorted from blood, obtained in a trial of the OX40 agonist ivuxolimab. These receptors were collected from an adult with an advanced solid tumor such as melanoma, head and neck, liver or kidney cancer. Each CDR3 is given with its conserved first and last residue. Each record gives: J gene, D gene, V gene, clone size, CDR3 length, CDR3 DNA, CDR3 protein. D genes are given only for firm matches. Some rows mark clone size as missing; the rest say once, few, many or name a class of expanded clone.

TRBJ1-2 NA TRBV27 NA 15 TGTGCCAGCAGTTTGAGTAAGGGGACTAACTATGGCTACACCTTC CASSLSKGTNYGYTF
TRBJ2-2 NA TRBV6-5 NA 13 TGTGCCAGCAGTTATAAGAACACCGGGGAGCTGTTTTTT CASSYKNTGELFF
TRBJ2-7 NA TRBV7-6 NA 14 TGTGCCAGCAGCTTACCCGGGCGTCTGGACGAGCAGTACTTC CASSLPGRLDEQYF
TRBJ1-4 NA TRBV19 NA 14 TGTGCCAGTAGTCCGGGGAGGGGAGGTGAAAAACTGTTTTTT CASSPGRGGEKLFF
TRBJ1-6 NA TRBV4-1 few 13 TGCGCCAGCAGCCCAAACTGGGGTGTACCCCTCCACTTT CASSPNWGVPLHF
TRBJ2-7 NA TRBV19 NA 16 TGTGCCAGTAGCGCGTGGGCGGATTCCCCCATGTACGAGCAGTACTTC CASSAWADSPMYEQYF
TRBJ2-7 TRBD2 TRBV9 NA 14 TGTGCCAGCAGCCCTAGCGGGGGGTTCGACGAGCAGTACTTC CASSPSGGFDEQYF
TRBJ1-1 TRBD1 TRBV4-3 NA 15 TGCGCCAGCAGCCAAGGACAGGGGGGGTACACTGAAGCTTTCTTT CASSQGQGGYTEAFF
TRBJ1-6 TRBD1 TRBV27 NA 14 TGTGCCAGCAGTCGGGGACAGGTGAATTCACCCCTCCACTTT CASSRGQVNSPLHF
TRBJ1-1 TRBD1 TRBV27 once 18 TGTGCCAGCAGTCATTTGAGGGGACAGGCACGCGGTGACACTGAAGCTTTCTTT CASSHLRGQARGDTEAFF
TRBJ2-3 TRBD2 TRBV13 NA 15 TGTGCCAGCAGCTTATCACTAGCGGGAGTAGATACGCAGTATTTT CASSLSLAGVDTQYF
TRBJ1-1 TRBD1 TRBV11-2 NA 14 TGTGCCAGCAGGACCCGGACAGGGAACACTGAAGCTTTCTTT CASRTRTGNTEAFF
TRBJ1-1 TRBD1 TRBV2 NA 12 TGTGCCAACAACAGGGGGCAGACTGAAGCTTTCTTT CANNRGQTEAFF
TRBJ2-7 NA TRBV14 NA 17 TGTGCCAGCAGCCAAGGACCGCACTTTCTCCACGGCTACGAGCAGTACTTC CASSQGPHFLHGYEQYF
TRBJ2-1 TRBD2 TRBV7-3 NA 15 TGTGCCAGCAGCCTGACTAGCGCCTCCTACAATGAGCAGTTCTTC CASSLTSASYNEQFF
TRBJ2-7 TRBD1 TRBV19 NA 14 TGTGCCAGTAGCCCTACTAACAGGGGCTACGAGCAGTACTTC CASSPTNRGYEQYF
TRBJ2-3 TRBD1 TRBV6-1 NA 14 TGTGCCAGCTGGACAGGGGGTGGCACAGATACGCAGTATTTT CASWTGGGTDTQYF
TRBJ2-1 TRBD2 TRBV9 NA 14 TGTGCCAGCAGCGTAGCGGGGGGGCACAATGAGCAGTTCTTC CASSVAGGHNEQFF
TRBJ1-1 NA TRBV9 few 14 TGTGCCAGCAGCGTAGGAGGGGTGAACACTGAAGCTTTCTTT CASSVGGVNTEAFF
TRBJ1-1 NA TRBV4-1 NA 15 TGCGCCAGCAGCCAAACCAGTAATCTGAACACTGAAGCTTTCTTT CASSQTSNLNTEAFF
TRBJ2-1 NA TRBV29-1 NA 17 TGCAGCGTTGAGGGAGGTGTAGCGGAAAACTCCTACAATGAGCAGTTCTTC CSVEGGVAENSYNEQFF
TRBJ1-1 NA TRBV28 NA 14 TGTGCCACAACAGGGCACGACATGAACACTGAAGCTTTCTTT CATTGHDMNTEAFF
TRBJ2-2 NA TRBV4-3 once 13 TGCGCCAGCAGCGACGCGGTGACCGGGGAGCTGTTTTTT CASSDAVTGELFF
TRBJ1-5 TRBD1 TRBV27 NA 15 TGTGCCAGCAGTGCCTGGACAGGGGTGGATCAGCCCCAGCATTTT CASSAWTGVDQPQHF
TRBJ1-6 TRBD1 TRBV27 NA 15 TGTGCCAGCAGTTTAAGCGCGACAGGGAATTCACCCCTCCACTTT CASSLSATGNSPLHF
TRBJ1-4 NA TRBV19 NA 14 TGTGCCAGTAGTATTAGCGGGTCTAATGAAAAACTGTTTTTT CASSISGSNEKLFF
TRBJ2-3 NA TRBV28 NA 15 TGTGCCAGCAGTTTATTGACACTTAGCACAGATACGCAGTATTTT CASSLLTLSTDTQYF
TRBJ1-4 TRBD1 TRBV7-2 NA 14 TGTGCCAGCAGCCCCTACAGGGGCGATGAAAAACTGTTTTTT CASSPYRGDEKLFF
TRBJ2-5 TRBD2 TRBV7-8 NA 13 TGTGCCAGCAGCTTATCGGGGGGAGAGACCCAGTACTTC CASSLSGGETQYF
TRBJ1-4 NA TRBV4-1 NA 13 TGCGCCAGCAGCGCGTTGACAGACGAAAAACTGTTTTTT CASSALTDEKLFF
TRBJ2-7 NA TRBV5-6 NA 16 TGTGCCAGCAGCTTGTTTGGCAGGGGGGCGAATGACGAGCAGTACTTC CASSLFGRGANDEQYF
TRBJ2-7 NA TRBV7-8 NA 13 TGTGCCAGCAGCCCCCCTCCGTCCTACGAGCAGTACTTC CASSPPPSYEQYF
TRBJ1-6 NA TRBV27 NA 19 TGTGCCAGCAGTCCAATCTCCCGAGGGAACGGGGTCTATAATTCACCCCTCCACTTT CASSPISRGNGVYNSPLHF
TRBJ2-5 TRBD1 TRBV5-8 NA 14 TGTGCCAGCAGCTTTCGGGACAGGGAAGAGACCCAGTACTTC CASSFRDREETQYF
TRBJ2-5 NA TRBV6-6 NA 11 TGTGCCAGCACCCAGCGGGAGACCCAGTACTTC CASTQRETQYF
TRBJ2-1 NA TRBV27 NA 14 TGTGCCAGCAGTTTCTTTTGGGGCCCCAATGAGCAGTTCTTC CASSFFWGPNEQFF
TRBJ2-3 NA TRBV9 NA 12 TGTGCCAGCAGCGTTGGGAGAGATACGCAGTATTTT CASSVGRDTQYF
TRBJ2-7 NA TRBV27 NA 12 TGTGCCAGCACCGGACATCGGGACGAGCAGTACTTC CASTGHRDEQYF
TRBJ2-1 NA TRBV13 once 15 TGTGCCAGCAGCCTCGTTGGGGTAGCGGTCAATGAGCAGTTCTTC CASSLVGVAVNEQFF
TRBJ1-1 TRBD1 TRBV5-4 NA 17 TGTGCCAGCAGCTTGGGAGGGAGGACAGGCGCGAACACTGAAGCTTTCTTT CASSLGGRTGANTEAFF